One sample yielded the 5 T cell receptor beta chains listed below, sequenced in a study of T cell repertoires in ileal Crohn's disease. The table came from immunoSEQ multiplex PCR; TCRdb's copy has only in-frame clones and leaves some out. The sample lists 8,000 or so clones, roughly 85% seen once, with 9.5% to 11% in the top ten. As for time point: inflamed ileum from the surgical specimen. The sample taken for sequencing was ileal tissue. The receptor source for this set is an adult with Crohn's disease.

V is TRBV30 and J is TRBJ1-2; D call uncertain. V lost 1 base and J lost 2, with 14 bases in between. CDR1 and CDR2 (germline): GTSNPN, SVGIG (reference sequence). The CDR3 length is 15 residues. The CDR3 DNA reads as TGTGCCTGGAGTGCCCTCTTAGGGAACAACTATGGCTACACCTTC. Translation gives CAWSALLGNNYGYTF.

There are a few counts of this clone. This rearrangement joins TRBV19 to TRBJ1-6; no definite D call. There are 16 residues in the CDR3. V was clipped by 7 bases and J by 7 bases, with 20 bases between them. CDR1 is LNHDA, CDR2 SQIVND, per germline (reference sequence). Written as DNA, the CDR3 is TGTGCCAGTATGAAGGGAGAAGGTATCGGAAATTCACCCCTCCACTTT. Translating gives CASMKGEGIGNSPLHF.

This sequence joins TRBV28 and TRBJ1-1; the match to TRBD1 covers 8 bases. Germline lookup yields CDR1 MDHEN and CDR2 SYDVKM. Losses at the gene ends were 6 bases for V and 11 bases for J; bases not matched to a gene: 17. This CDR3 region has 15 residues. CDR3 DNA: TGTGCCAGCAGCCTGCGGATTGGGTCAGGGGGCGTGGCTTTCTTT. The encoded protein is CASSLRIGSGGVAFF.

CDR3: CASSSGRRNTEAFF. The CDR3 nucleotides are TGTGCCAGCAGCTCGGGCCGACGGAACACTGAAGCTTTCTTT. The V gene is TRBV5-6, the J gene TRBJ1-1; D not resolved. Germline-derived CDR1 and CDR2 are SGHDT and YYEEEE. The CDR3 runs to 14 residues. V was cut by 3 bases and J by 1 base, with 10 bases left in between.

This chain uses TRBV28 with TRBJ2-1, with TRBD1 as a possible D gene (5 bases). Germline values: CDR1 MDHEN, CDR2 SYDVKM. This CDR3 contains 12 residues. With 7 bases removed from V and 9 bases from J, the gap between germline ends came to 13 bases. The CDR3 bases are TGTGCCAGCACCATTCCTCAGGGTGAGCAGTTCTTC. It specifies CASTIPQGEQFF. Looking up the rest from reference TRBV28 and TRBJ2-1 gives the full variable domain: DVKVTQSSRYLVKRTGEKVFLECVQDMDHENMFWYRQDPGLGLRLIYFSYDVKMKEKGDIPEGYSVSREKKERFSLILESASTNQTSMYLCASTIPQGEQFFGPGTRLTVL.